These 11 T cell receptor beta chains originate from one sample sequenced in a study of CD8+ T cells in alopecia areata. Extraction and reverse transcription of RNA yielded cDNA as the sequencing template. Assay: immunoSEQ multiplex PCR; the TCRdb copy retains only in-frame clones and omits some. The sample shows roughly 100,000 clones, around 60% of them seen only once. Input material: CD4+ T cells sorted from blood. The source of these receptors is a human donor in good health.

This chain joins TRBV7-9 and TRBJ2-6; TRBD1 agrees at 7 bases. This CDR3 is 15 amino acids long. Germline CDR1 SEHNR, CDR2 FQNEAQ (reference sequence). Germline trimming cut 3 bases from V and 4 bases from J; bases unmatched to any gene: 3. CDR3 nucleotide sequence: TGTGCCAGCAGCTTTACAGGGGCCGGGGCCAACGTCCTGACTTTC. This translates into CASSFTGAGANVLTF.

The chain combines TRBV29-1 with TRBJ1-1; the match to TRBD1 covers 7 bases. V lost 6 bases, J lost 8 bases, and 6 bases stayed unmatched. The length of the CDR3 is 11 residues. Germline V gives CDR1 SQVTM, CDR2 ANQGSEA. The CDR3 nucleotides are TGCAGCGTACAGGGGTTGCAAGAAGCTTTCTTT. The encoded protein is CSVQGLQEAFF.

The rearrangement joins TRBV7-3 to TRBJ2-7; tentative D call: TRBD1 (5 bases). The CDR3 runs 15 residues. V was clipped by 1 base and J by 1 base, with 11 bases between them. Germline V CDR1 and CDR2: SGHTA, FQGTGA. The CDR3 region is CASSLRPQGSYEQYF. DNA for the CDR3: TGTGCCAGCAGCTTAAGACCCCAGGGTTCCTACGAGCAGTACTTC.

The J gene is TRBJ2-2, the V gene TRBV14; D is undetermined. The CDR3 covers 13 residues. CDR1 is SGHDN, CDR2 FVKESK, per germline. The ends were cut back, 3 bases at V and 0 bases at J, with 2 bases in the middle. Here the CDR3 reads CASSHSNTGELFF. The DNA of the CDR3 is TGTGCCAGCAGCCACTCGAACACCGGGGAGCTGTTTTTT.

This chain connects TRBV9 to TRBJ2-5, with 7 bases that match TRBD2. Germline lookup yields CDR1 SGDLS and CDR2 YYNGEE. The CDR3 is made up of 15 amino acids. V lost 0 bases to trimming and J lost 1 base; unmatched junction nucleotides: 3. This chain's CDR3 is CASSVAGGLQETQYF. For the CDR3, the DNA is TGTGCCAGCAGCGTAGCGGGGGGTCTCCAAGAGACCCAGTACTTC.

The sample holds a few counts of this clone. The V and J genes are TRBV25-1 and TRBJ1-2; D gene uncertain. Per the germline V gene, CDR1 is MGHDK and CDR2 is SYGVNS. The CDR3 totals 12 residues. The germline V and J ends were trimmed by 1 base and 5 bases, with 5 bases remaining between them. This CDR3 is CASSESGYGYTF. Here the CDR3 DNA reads TGTGCCAGCAGTGAATCTGGGTATGGCTACACCTTC.

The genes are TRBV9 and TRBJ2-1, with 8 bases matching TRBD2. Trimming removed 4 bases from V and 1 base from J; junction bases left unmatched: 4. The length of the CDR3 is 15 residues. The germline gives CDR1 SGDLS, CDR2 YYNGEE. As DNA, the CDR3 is TGTGCCAGCAGCCGCAGCGGGGGATCCTACAATGAGCAGTTCTTC. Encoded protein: CASSRSGGSYNEQFF.

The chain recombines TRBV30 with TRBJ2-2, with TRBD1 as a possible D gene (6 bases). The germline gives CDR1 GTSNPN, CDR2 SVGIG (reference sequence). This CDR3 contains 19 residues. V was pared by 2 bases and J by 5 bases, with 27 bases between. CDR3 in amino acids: CAWSPDPSLGTFFTGELFF. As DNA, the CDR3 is TGTGCCTGGAGTCCAGACCCTTCTCTCGGGACATTCTTTACCGGGGAGCTGTTTTTT.

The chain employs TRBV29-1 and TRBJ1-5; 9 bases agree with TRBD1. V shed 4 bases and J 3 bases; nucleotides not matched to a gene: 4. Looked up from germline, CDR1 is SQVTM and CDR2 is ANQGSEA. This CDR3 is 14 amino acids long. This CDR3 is CSVAGQGFNQPQHF. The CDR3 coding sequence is TGCAGCGTTGCGGGACAGGGCTTCAATCAGCCCCAGCATTTT.

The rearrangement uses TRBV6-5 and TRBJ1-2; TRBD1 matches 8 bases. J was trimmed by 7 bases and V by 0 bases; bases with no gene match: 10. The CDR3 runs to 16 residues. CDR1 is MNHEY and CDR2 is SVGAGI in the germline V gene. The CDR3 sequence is CASSYSIQGVIGGYTF. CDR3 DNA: TGTGCCAGCAGTTACTCGATACAGGGGGTTATAGGTGGCTACACCTTC.

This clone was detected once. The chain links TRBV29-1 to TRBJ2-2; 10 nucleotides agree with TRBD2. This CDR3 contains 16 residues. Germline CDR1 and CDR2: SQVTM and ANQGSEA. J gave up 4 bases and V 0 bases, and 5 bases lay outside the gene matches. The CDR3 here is CSVEEPGTSATGELFF. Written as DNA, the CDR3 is TGCAGCGTTGAAGAACCCGGGACTAGCGCCACCGGGGAGCTGTTTTTT.